This T cell receptor beta chain was sequenced for a study of blood T cell repertoires in COVID-19. Study background: Acute and convalescent COVID-19 samples came from the United States, Italy and Spain.

The V gene's germline CDR1 is MGHDK and CDR2 SYGVNS. This CDR3 spans 16 amino acids. V dropped 6 bases and J dropped 6; count of bases not matched to a gene: 10. TCRdb's table, derived via immunoSEQ multiplex PCR, lists solely in-frame clones and lacks some. Among more than 200,000 clones listed, 85% to 90% were seen once. The sequencing sample was made of PBMCs or T cells enriched from blood (not recorded which). This TCR derives from a man in his forties who had recovered from COVID-19. The chain uses TRBV25-1 and TRBJ2-4, with 11 bases aligning to TRBD1. CDR3 coding DNA: TGTGCCAGCAGGACCGGCGGGACAGGGGGAGCAAACATTCAGTACTTC. Its translation: CASRTGGTGGANIQYF.